Below, 10 T cell receptor beta chains from the same sample are listed, as sequenced in a study of blood T cells in healthy people across ages. Together with a sample-barcoded 5' primer, a J-beta primer mix was included in a second PCR lasting roughly 6 to 12 cycles. Via MiXCR, TCRdb re-called the 5' RACE reads, giving one row per CDR3 protein. The table has more than 800,000 distinct CDR3 sequences, more than 25% seen once. Sequencing was carried out using blood. Every receptor here comes from a woman older than 75 in good health.

The CDR3 DNA reads as TGTGCCAGCAGCTTAGGAGGGCCCCCGAATGGCAATCAGCCCCAGCATTTT. Amino acids: CASSLGGPPNGNQPQHF. The chain recombines TRBV7-6 with TRBJ1-5, with D unclear. The V end was cut by 1 base, the J end by 2 bases, with 15 bases between. The CDR3 contains 17 residues. Looked up from germline, CDR1 is SGHVS and CDR2 is FNYEAQ. Full variable domain (remainder filled in from reference TRBV7-6 and TRBJ1-5): GAGVSQSPRYKVTKRGQDVALRCDPISGHVSLYWYRQALGQGPEFLTYFNYEAQQDKSGLPNDRFSAERPEGSISTLTIQRTEQRDSAMYRCASSLGGPPNGNQPQHFGDGTRLSIL.

This clonotype was seen many times. The chain has TRBV7-9 and TRBJ2-1; 11 bases line up with TRBD2. This CDR3 has 16 residues. Germline V gene sequence: CDR1 SEHNR, CDR2 FQNEAQ (reference sequence). Germline trimming cut 5 bases from V and 6 bases from J; bases unmatched to any gene: 9. Here the CDR3 DNA reads TGTGCCAGCAGCCTAACCGGGACTAGCGGTTTCAATGAGCAGTTCTTC. It specifies CASSLTGTSGFNEQFF.

This clonotype was seen ten or more times. V usage is TRBV7-2 and J usage is TRBJ2-1; no firm D call. CDR3 length: 15 amino acids. Germline CDR1 SGHTA, CDR2 FQGNSA. Trimming shortened V by 0 bases and J by 1 base, and 7 bases separated the two germline ends. CDR3 region: CASSLAAASYNEQFF. CDR3 nucleotides: TGTGCCAGCAGCTTAGCGGCAGCTTCCTACAATGAGCAGTTCTTC.

Worth noting for this clonotype: A much larger clonotype is one base distant, so this may be a read error. This rearrangement joins TRBV7-9 to TRBJ2-7; no clear D gene. The germline gives CDR1 SEHNR, CDR2 FQNEAQ (reference sequence). The CDR3 is made up of 13 amino acids. Here the CDR3 reads CAGSPLGPYEQYF. The CDR3 region has the DNA TGTGCCGGCAGCCCCCTCGGCCCCTACGAGCAGTACTTC. The full variable domain, its missing parts supplied by reference TRBV7-9 and TRBJ2-7, is DTGVSQNPRHKITKRGQNVTFRCDPISEHNRLYWYRQTLGQGPEFLTYFQNEAQLEKSRLLSDRFSAERPKGSFSTLEIQRTEQGDSAMYLCAGSPLGPYEQYFGPGTRLTVT.

This clonotype was counted only a few times. This chain connects TRBV5-5 to TRBJ1-6, with unresolved D. The CDR3 runs 15 residues. CDR1 and CDR2 from the germline V gene are SGHKS and YYEKEE (reference sequence). The V and J ends lost 2 bases and 6 bases respectively, with 12 bases between them. This CDR3 is CASSFDAPANSPLHF. CDR3 sequence (DNA): TGTGCCAGCAGCTTCGACGCCCCGGCTAATTCACCCCTCCACTTT.

In DNA, the CDR3 is TGTGCCAGCAGCTTAAGCGACAGGGGATACCAGCCCCAGCATTTT. It translates to CASSLSDRGYQPQHF. The gene calls are TRBV7-2 and TRBJ1-5; 8 nucleotides agree with TRBD1. CDR1 and CDR2 (germline): SGHTA, FQGNSA. V lost 2 bases and J lost 7; bases outside the gene matches: 7. The CDR3 sequence is 15 residues long.

The chain has TRBV29-1 and TRBJ2-1, with TRBD2 matching 7 bases. The junction had 2 bases not matched to a gene; V was cut back by 6 bases and J by 0 bases. Looked up from germline, CDR1 is SQVTM and CDR2 is ANQGSEA. The CDR3 consists of 13 residues. CDR3 bases: TGCAGCGTGGGGGACTACTCCTACAATGAGCAGTTCTTC. Protein sequence: CSVGDYSYNEQFF.

The genes are TRBV7-3 and TRBJ2-1, with 13 bases identical to TRBD2. The CDR3 runs 15 residues. Per the germline V gene, CDR1 is SGHTA and CDR2 is FQGTGA. Trimming took 2 bases from V and 10 from J; bases not matched to a gene: 5. The CDR3 here is CASSLSGTSGAEQFF. The CDR3, as DNA: TGTGCCAGCAGCTTATCCGGGACTAGCGGGGCAGAGCAGTTCTTC.

This clonotype was found a few times. The rearrangement uses TRBV2 and TRBJ2-5, with a weak D call TRBD2 (6 bases). Between the trimmed V and J ends, which lost 6 bases and 5 bases, there was a span of 16 bases. CDR1 SNHLY and CDR2 FYNNEI come from the germline V gene. The CDR3 totals 14 residues. The CDR3 loop is CASSSGAHGETQYF. The CDR3 DNA follows: TGTGCCAGCAGCTCGGGAGCCCATGGGGAGACCCAGTACTTC. The whole variable domain, remainder taken from reference TRBV2 and TRBJ2-5, is EPEVTQTPSHQVTQMGQEVILRCVPISNHLYFYWYRQILGQKVEFLVSFYNNEISEKSEIFDDQFSVERPDGSNFTLKIRSTKLEDSAMYFCASSSGAHGETQYFGPGTRLLVL.

The chain couples TRBV3-1 to TRBJ1-1; 10 bases map to TRBD1. Germline CDR1 LGHDT, CDR2 YNNKEL (reference sequence). V was pared by 3 bases and J by 1 base, with 2 bases of the junction left unmatched. CDR3 size: 15 residues. CDR3 amino acids: CASSQGDRGNTEAFF. The CDR3 nucleotides read TGTGCCAGCAGCCAGGGGGACAGGGGGAACACTGAAGCTTTCTTT. Full variable domain (outside the CDR3, taken from reference TRBV3-1 and TRBJ1-1): DTAVSQTPKYLVTQMGNDKSIKCEQNLGHDTMYWYKQDSKKFLKIMFSYNNKELIINETVPNRFSPKSPDKAHLNLHINSLELGDSAVYFCASSQGDRGNTEAFFGQGTRLTVV.